The sample holds a few counts of the clone carrying this T cell receptor beta chain. As yet, its antigen is unknown. This record comes from a study of T cell repertoires in cytomegalovirus infection. Whole-study context: TCR beta signatures that were public indicated CMV infection and matching HLA type.

Between the trimmed V and J ends, which lost 3 bases and 6 bases, there was a span of 12 bases. The CDR3 loop spans 14 amino acids. CDR1 is SEHNR, CDR2 FQNEAQ, per germline (reference sequence). Study observations and caveats: Cumulative frequency of public TCR beta families picked out carriers of CMV plus the relevant HLA.

MiXCR, applied by TCRdb to the reads, yields one record per CDR3 protein. Of roughly 990,000 distinct CDR3 sequences listed, around a third were seen once; the top ten hold about an eighth. This TCR was recovered from a human donor in good health (CMV status not recorded). Some clones in this sample may be carry-over from other donors' samples. This specimen was cultured CD8+ T cells from PBMCs, taken from culture after CMV antigen stimulation. The chain joins TRBV7-9 to TRBJ2-1; D ambiguous. The CDR3 sequence is CASSFALLGNEQFF. CDR3 sequence (DNA): TGTGCCAGCAGCTTCGCGCTTTTGGGCAATGAGCAGTTCTTC.